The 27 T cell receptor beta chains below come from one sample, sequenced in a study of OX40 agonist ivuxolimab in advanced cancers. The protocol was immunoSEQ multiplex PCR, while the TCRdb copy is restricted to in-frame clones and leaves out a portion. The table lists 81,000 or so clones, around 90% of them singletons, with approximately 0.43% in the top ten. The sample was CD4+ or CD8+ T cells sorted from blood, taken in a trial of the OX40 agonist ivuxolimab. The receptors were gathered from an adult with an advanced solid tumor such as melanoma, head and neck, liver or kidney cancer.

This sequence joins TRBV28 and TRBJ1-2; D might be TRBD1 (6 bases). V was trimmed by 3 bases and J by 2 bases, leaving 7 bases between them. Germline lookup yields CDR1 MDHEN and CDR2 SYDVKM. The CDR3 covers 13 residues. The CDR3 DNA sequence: TGTGCCAGCAGTTTGGGGGCCAACTATGGCTACACCTTC. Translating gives CASSLGANYGYTF.

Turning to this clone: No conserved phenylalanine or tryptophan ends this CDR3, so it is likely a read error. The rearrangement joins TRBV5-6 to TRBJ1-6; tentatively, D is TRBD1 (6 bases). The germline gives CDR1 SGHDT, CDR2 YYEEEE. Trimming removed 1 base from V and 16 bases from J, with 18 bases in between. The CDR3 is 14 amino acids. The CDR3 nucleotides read TGTGCCAGCAGCTTGTCCGGGACATTCCCCCCGCTCCACCTT. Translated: CASSLSGTFPPLHL.

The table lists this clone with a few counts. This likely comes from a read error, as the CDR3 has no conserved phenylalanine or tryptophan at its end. This CDR3 reads CASSIGGNSPLHL. As DNA, the CDR3 is TGTGCCAGCAGTATCGGGGGTAATTCACCCCTCCACCTT. This chain joins TRBV6-1 and TRBJ1-6; D may be TRBD1 (5 bases). The CDR3 totals 13 residues. Germline V gene sequence: CDR1 MNHNS, CDR2 SASEGT. V lost 5 bases and J lost 6, with 8 bases in between.

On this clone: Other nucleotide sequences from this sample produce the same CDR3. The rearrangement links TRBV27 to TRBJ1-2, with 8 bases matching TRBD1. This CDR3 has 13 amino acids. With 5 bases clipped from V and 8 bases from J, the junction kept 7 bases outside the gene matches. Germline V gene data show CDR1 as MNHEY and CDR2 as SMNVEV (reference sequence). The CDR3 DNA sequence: TGTGCCAGCAGTCTGGACAGGGCGGCCGGCTACACCTTC. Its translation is CASSLDRAAGYTF.

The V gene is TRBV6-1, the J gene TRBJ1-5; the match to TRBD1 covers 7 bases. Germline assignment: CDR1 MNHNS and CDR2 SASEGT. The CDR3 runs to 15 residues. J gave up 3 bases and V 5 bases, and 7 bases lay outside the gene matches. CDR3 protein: CASSPGQDYNQPQHF. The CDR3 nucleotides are TGTGCCAGCAGTCCCGGACAGGATTACAATCAGCCCCAGCATTTT.

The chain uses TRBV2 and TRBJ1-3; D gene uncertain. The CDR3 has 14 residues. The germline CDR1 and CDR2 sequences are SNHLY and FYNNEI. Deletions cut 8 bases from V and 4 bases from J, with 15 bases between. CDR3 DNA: TGTGCCAGCGTCACGGGCCTCCCGGGAAACACCATATATTTT. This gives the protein CASVTGLPGNTIYF.

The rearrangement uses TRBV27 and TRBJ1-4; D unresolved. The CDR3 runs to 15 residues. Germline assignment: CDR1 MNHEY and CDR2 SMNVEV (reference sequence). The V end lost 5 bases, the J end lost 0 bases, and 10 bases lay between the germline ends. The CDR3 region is CASSQLAATNEKLFF. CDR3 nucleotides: TGTGCCAGCAGTCAGCTCGCAGCAACTAATGAAAAACTGTTTTTT.

This chain's CDR3 is CASGRGTDTQYF. Written as DNA, the CDR3 is TGCGCCTCCGGCAGGGGCACAGATACGCAGTATTTT. The chain recombines TRBV5-1 with TRBJ2-3; perhaps TRBD1 as D (5 bases). Trimming took off 10 bases at V and 1 base at J, with 10 bases between the two ends. CDR1 SGHRS and CDR2 YFSETQ come from the germline V gene. The CDR3 sequence is 12 residues long.

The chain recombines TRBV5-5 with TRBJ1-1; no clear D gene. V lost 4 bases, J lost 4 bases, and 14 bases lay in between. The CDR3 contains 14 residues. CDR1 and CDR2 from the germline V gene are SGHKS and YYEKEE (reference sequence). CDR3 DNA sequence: TGTGCCAGCAGCCCCCTACGAATGGCCACTGAAGCTTTCTTT. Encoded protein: CASSPLRMATEAFF.

CDR3 sequence: CASSYRGAGATQYF. CDR3 bases: TGTGCCAGCAGTTATAGGGGGGCCGGGGCTACGCAGTATTTT. The V gene is TRBV6-5, the J gene TRBJ2-3; D may match TRBD1 or TRBD2 (6 bases each). The CDR3 runs to 14 residues. V lost 3 bases and J lost 8, with 15 bases in between. In germline, CDR1 is MNHEY, CDR2 SVGAGI.

The CDR3 coding sequence is TGCGCCAGCAGCTCTGAATTAAATGAGCAGTTCTTC. This gives the protein CASSSELNEQFF. The chain joins TRBV5-1 to TRBJ2-1; D is undetermined. The CDR3 spans 12 residues. The ends were cut back, 3 bases at V and 7 bases at J, with 8 bases in the middle. Germline assignment: CDR1 SGHRS and CDR2 YFSETQ.

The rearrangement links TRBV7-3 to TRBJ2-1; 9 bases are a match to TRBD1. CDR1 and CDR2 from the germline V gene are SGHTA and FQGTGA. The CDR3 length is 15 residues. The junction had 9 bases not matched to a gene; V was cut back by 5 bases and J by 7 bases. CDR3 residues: CASSLGQGDGNEQFF. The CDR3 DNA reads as TGTGCCAGCAGCCTGGGACAGGGCGATGGGAATGAGCAGTTCTTC.

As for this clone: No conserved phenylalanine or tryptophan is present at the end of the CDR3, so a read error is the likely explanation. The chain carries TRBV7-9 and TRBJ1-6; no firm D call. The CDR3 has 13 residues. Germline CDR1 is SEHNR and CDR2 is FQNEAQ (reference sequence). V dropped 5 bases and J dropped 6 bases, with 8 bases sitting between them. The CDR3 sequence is CASSLEANSPLHL. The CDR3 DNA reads TGTGCCAGCAGCCTAGAGGCTAATTCACCCCTCCACCTT.

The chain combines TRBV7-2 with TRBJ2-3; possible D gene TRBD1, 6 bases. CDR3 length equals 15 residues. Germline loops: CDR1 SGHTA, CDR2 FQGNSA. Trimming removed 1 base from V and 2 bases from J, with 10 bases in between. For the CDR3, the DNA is TGTGCCAGCAGCTTAGTTGGACAGTTCACAGATACGCAGTATTTT. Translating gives CASSLVGQFTDTQYF.

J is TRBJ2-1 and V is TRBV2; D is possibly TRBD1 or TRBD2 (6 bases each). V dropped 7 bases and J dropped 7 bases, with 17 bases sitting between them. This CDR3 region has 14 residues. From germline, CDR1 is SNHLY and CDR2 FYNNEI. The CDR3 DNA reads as TGTGCCAGCAAGGGGGACTCCAGTATAAATGAGCAGTTCTTC. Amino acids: CASKGDSSINEQFF.

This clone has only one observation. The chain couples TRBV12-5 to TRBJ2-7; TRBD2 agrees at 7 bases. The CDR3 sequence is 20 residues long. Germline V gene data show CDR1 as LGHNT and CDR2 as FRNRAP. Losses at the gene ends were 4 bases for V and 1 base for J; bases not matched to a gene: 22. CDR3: CASGWDRGVVGQTPSYEQYF. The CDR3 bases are TGTGCTAGTGGTTGGGACCGGGGGGTAGTGGGCCAAACGCCGTCCTACGAGCAGTACTTC.

CDR3 sequence reads: CASSPRDDEQYF. In nucleotides, the CDR3 is TGTGCCAGCTCACCACGGGACGACGAGCAGTACTTC. V usage is TRBV18 and J usage is TRBJ2-7; either TRBD1 or TRBD2 may supply D (5 bases each). Germline V lookup: CDR1 KGHSH, CDR2 LQKENI. This CDR3 spans 12 amino acids. Trimming pared 1 base from V and 5 bases from J, leaving 6 bases between.

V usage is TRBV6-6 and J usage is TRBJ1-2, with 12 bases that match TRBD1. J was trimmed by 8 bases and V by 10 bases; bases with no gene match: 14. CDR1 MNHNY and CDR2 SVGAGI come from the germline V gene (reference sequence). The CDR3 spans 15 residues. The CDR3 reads CAIRIATGTGGGYTF. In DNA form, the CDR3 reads TGTGCCATCAGGATCGCGACCGGGACAGGGGGCGGCTACACCTTC.

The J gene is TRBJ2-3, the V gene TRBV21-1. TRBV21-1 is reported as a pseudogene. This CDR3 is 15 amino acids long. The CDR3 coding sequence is TGTGCCAGCAGCACTCCGGTGTTAGGTACAGATACGCAGTATTTT. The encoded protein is CASSTPVLGTDTQYF.

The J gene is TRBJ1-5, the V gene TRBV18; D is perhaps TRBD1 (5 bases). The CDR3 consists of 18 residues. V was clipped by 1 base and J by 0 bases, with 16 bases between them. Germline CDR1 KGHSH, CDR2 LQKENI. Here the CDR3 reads CASSPLLLTADSNQPQHF. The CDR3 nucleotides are TGTGCCAGCTCACCACTCCTTTTGACAGCAGATAGCAATCAGCCCCAGCATTTT.

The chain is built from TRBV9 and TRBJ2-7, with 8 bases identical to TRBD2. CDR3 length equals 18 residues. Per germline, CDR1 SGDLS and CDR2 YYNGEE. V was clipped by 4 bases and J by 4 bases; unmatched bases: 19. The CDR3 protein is CASSSSGTSALHRYEQYF. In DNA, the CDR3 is TGTGCCAGCAGCTCGTCCGGGACTAGTGCCCTACACCGATACGAGCAGTACTTC.

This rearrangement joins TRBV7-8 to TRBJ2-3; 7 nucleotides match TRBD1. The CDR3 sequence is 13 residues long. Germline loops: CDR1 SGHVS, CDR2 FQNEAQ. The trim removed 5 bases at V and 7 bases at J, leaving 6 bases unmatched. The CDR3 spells CASSTWDSYTQYF. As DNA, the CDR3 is TGTGCCAGCAGCACCTGGGACAGTTATACGCAGTATTTT. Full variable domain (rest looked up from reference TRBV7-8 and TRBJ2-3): GAGVSQSPRYKVAKRGQDVALRCDPISGHVSLFWYQQALGQGPEFLTYFQNEAQLDKSGLPSDRFFAERPEGSVSTLKIQRTQQEDSAVYLCASSTWDSYTQYFGPGTRLTVL.

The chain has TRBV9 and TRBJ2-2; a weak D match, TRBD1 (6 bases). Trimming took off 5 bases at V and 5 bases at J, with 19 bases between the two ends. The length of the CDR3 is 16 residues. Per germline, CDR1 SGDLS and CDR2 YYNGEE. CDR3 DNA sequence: TGTGCCAGCAGTTCCACCACAGGGAAGAGTACCGGGGAGCTGTTTTTT. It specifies CASSSTTGKSTGELFF.

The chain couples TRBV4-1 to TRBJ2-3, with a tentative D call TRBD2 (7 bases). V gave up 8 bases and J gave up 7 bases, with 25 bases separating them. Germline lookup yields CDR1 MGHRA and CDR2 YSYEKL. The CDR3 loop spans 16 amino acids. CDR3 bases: TGCGCCAGCCTCATAGAGGAGGGGGGGCCCCCGAATACGCAGTATTTT. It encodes CASLIEEGGPPNTQYF.

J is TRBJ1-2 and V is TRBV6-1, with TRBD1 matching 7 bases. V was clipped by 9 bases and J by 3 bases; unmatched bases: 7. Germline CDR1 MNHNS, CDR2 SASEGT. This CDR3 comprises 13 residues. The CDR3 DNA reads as TGTGCCAGTATGACAGGGATTGACTATGGCTACACCTTC. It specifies CASMTGIDYGYTF.

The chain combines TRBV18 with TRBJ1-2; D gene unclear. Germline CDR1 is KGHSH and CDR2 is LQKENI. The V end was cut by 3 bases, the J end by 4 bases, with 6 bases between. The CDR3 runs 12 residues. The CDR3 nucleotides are TGTGCCAGCTCACCGGAAGGCTATGGCTACACCTTC. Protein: CASSPEGYGYTF.

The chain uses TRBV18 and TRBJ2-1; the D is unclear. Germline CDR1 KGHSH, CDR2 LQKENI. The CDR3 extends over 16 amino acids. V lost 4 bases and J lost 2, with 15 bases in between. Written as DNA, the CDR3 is TGTGCCAGCTCACAATCCGGTACCGCTCCCTACAATGAGCAGTTCTTC. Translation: CASSQSGTAPYNEQFF.